This T cell receptor (beta chain) came from a study of a mutant IDH1 vaccine in newly diagnosed glioma. Study-level background: Patients arrived already treated with radiotherapy, temozolomide, or both, most having had both.

Time point denoted: week 23, last vaccination. The study gave 300 ug of mutant IDH1 20-mer peptide per vaccine dose, with topical imiquimod. Each donor presented with a new WHO grade 3 or 4 astrocytoma that tested IDH1-mutant and showed ATRX loss. The germline gives CDR1 GTSNPN, CDR2 SVGIG (reference sequence). CDR3 length: 14 amino acids. The V gene lost 3 bases and the J gene lost 1 base, with 11 bases spanning the gap. Study-wide points: Pseudoprogression seemed unrelated to changes in top peripheral T cell clonotypes.

The table lists this clone with a count of one. Its antigen is undetermined. This table comes from immunoSEQ multiplex PCR, and its TCRdb copy is limited to in-frame clones, with some not included. The sample yields 40,000 or so clones, approximately 72% seen once. The sequence was obtained from a man aged 45 to 65 with glioma. V is TRBV30 and J is TRBJ2-3; D call uncertain. The input for sequencing was PBMCs, taken from a glioma patient whose treatment included an IDH1 peptide vaccine. The CDR3, as DNA: TGTGCCTGGAGCCGAACTACCCGCACAGATACGCAGTATTTT. Encoded protein: CAWSRTTRTDTQYF.